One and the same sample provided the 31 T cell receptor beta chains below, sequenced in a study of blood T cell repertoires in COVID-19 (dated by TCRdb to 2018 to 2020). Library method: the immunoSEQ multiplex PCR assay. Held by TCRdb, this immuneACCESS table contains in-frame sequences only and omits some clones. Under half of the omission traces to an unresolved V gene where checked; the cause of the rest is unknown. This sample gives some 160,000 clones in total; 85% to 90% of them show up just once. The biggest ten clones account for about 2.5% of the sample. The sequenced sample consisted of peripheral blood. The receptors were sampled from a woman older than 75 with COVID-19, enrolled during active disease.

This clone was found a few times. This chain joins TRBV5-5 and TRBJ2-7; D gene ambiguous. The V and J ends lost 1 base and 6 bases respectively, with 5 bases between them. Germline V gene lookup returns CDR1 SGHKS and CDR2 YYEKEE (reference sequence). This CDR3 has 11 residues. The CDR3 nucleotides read TGTGCCAGCAGCTTGCACACCGAGCAGTACTTC. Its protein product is CASSLHTEQYF.

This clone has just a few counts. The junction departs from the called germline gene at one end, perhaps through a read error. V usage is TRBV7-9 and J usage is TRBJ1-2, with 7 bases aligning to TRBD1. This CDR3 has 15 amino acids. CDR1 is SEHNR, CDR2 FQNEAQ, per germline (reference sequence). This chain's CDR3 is CASTLSRQGGYGYTF. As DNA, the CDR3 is TGTGCCAGCACCTTATCCCGACAGGGAGGCTATGGCTACACCTTC.

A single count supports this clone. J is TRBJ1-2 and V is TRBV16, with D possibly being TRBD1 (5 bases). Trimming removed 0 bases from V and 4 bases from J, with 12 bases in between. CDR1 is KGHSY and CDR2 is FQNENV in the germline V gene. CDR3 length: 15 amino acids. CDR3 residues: CASSQSSREPYGYTF. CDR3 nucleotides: TGTGCCAGCAGCCAATCGAGCAGGGAACCCTATGGCTACACCTTC.

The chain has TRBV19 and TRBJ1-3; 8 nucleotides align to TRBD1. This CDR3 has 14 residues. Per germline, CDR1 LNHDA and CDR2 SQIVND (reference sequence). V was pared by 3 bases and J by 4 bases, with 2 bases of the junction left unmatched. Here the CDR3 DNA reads TGTGCCAGTAGTATCGACAGGGGCGGAAACACCATATATTTT. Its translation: CASSIDRGGNTIYF.

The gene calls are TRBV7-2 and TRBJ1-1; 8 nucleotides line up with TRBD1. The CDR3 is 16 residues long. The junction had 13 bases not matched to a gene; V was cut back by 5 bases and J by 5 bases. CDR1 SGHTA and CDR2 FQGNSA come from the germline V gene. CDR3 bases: TGTGCCAGCAGCCCGAATCAGGGGGCCACTGGTACTGAAGCTTTCTTT. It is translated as CASSPNQGATGTEAFF.

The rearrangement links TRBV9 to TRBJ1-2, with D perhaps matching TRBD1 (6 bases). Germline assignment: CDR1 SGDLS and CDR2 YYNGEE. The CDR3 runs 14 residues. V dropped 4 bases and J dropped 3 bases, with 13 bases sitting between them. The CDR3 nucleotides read TGTGCCAGCAGCCCGGACAGACCTTACTATGGCTACACCTTC. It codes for CASSPDRPYYGYTF.

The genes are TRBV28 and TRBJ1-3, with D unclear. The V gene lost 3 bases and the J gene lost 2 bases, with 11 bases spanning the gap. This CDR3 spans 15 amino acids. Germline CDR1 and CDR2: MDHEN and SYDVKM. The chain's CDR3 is CASSLGGFTGNTIYF. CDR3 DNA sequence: TGTGCCAGCAGTTTGGGAGGGTTCACTGGAAACACCATATATTTT.

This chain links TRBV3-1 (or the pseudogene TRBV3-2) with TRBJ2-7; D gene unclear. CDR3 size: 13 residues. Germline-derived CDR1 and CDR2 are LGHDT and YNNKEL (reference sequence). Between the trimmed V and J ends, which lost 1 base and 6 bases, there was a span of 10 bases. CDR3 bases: TGTGCCAGCAGCCAAGGTGAGGTCGGCGAGCAGTACTTC. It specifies CASSQGEVGEQYF.

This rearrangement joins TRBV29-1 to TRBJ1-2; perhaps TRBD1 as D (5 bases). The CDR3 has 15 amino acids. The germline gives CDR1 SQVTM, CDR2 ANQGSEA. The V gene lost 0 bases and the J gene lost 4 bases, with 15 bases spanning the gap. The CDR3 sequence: CSVEDRAERSYGYTF. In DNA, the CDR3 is TGCAGCGTTGAAGACAGGGCCGAGCGAAGCTATGGCTACACCTTC.

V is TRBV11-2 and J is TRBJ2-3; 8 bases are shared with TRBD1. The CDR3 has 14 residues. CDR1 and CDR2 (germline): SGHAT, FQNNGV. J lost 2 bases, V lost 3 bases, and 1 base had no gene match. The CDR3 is CASSLDRATDTQYF. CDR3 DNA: TGTGCCAGCAGCTTGGACAGGGCCACAGATACGCAGTATTTT.

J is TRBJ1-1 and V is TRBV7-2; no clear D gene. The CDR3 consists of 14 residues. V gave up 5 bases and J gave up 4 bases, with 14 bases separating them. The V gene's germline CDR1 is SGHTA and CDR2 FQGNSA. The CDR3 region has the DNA TGTGCCAGCAGCCCACTAGGTGGGAGCACTGAAGCTTTCTTT. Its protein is CASSPLGGSTEAFF. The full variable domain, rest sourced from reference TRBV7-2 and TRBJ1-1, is GAGVSQSPSNKVTEKGKDVELRCDPISGHTALYWYRQSLGQGLEFLIYFQGNSAPDKSGLPSDRFSAERTGGSVSTLTIQRTQQEDSAVYLCASSPLGGSTEAFFGQGTRLTVV.

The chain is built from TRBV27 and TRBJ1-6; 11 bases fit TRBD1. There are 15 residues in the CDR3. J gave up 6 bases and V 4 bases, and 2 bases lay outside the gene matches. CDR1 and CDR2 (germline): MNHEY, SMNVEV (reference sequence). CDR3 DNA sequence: TGTGCCAGCAGTTACGGGACAGGGGGTAATTCACCCCTCCACTTT. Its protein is CASSYGTGGNSPLHF.

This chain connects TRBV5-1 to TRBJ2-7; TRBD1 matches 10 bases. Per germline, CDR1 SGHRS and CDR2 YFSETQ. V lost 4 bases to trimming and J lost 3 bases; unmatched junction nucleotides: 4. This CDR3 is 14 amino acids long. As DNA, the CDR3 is TGCGCCAGCAGCACGGACAGGGGGTTCTACGAGCAGTACTTC. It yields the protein CASSTDRGFYEQYF.

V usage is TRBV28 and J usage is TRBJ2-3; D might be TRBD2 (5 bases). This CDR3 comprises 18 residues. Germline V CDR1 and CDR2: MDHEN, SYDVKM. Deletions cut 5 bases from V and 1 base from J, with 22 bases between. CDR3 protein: CASSPSAVARRGTDTQYF. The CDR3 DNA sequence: TGTGCCAGCAGTCCCTCCGCCGTAGCAAGGCGGGGCACAGATACGCAGTATTTT.

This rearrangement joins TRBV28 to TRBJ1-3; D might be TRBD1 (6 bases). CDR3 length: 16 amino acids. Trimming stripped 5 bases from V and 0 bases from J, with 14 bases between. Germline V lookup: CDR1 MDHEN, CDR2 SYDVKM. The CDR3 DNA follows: TGTGCCAGCAGTCCTCCAGGGGCCCGCTCTGGAAACACCATATATTTT. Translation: CASSPPGARSGNTIYF. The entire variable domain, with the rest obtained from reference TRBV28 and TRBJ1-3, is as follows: DVKVTQSSRYLVKRTGEKVFLECVQDMDHENMFWYRQDPGLGLRLIYFSYDVKMKEKGDIPEGYSVSREKKERFSLILESASTNQTSMYLCASSPPGARSGNTIYFGEGSWLTVV.

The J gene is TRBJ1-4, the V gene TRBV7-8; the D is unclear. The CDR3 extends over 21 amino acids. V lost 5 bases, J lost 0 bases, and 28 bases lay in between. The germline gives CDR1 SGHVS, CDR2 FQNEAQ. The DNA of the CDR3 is TGTGCCAGCAGCGGCGGGATTACGGTTTTAGGTACCTTTGCAACTAATGAAAAACTGTTTTTT. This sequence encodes CASSGGITVLGTFATNEKLFF.

The CDR3 sequence is CASSLGVGQGARETQYF. The DNA for the CDR3 is TGCGCCAGCAGCTTGGGCGTAGGACAGGGGGCGCGGGAGACCCAGTACTTC. This rearrangement joins TRBV5-1 to TRBJ2-5; 11 bases agree with TRBD1. The CDR3 is made up of 17 amino acids. With V trimmed by 0 bases and J by 5 bases, 9 bases remained unmatched. The V gene's germline CDR1 is SGHRS and CDR2 YFSETQ.

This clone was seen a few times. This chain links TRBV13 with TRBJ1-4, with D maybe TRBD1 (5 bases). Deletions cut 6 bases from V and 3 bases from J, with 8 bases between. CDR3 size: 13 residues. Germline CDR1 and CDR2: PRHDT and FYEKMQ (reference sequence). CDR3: CASRAGANEKLFF. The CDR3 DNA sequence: TGTGCCAGCAGGGCGGGGGCTAATGAAAAACTGTTTTTT.

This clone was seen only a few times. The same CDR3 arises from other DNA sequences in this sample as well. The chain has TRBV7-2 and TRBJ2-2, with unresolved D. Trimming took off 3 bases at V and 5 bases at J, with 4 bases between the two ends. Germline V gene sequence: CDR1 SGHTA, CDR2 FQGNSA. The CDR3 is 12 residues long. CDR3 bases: TGTGCCAGCAGCTTTTCGACCGGGGAGCTGTTTTTT. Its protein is CASSFSTGELFF.

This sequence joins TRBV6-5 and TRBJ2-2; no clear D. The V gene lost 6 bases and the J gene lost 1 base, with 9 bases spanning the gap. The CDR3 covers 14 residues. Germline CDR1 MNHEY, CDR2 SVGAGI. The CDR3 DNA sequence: TGTGCCAGCAGAAATAGTGGGAACACCGGGGAGCTGTTTTTT. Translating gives CASRNSGNTGELFF.

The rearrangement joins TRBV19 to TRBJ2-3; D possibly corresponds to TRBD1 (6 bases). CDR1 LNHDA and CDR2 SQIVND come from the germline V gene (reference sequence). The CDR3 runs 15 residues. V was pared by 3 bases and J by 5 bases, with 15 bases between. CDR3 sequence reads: CASSMYRDRGDTQYF. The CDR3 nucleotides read TGTGCCAGTAGTATGTACAGGGATCGCGGAGATACGCAGTATTTT.

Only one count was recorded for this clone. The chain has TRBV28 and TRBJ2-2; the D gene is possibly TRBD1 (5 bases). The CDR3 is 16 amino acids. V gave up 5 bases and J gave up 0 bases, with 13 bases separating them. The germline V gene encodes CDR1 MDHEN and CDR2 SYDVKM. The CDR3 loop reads CASSPTQTANTGELFF. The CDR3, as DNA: TGTGCCAGCAGTCCTACACAGACAGCGAACACCGGGGAGCTGTTTTTT.

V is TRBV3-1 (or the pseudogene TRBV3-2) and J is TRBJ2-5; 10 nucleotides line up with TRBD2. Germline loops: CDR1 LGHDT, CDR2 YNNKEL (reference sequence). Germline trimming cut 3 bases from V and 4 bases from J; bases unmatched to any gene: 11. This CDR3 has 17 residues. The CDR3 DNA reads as TGTGCCAGCAGCCAGGAAAGGGCTAGCGGGAGATTAGAGACCCAGTACTTC. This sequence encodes CASSQERASGRLETQYF.

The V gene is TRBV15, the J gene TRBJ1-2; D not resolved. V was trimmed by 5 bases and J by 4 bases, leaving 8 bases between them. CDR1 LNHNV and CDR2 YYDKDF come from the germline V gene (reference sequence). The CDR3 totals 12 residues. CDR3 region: CATSGEGYGYTF. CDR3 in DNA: TGTGCCACCAGCGGTGAGGGCTATGGCTACACCTTC. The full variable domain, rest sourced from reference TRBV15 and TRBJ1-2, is DAMVIQNPRYQVTQFGKPVTLSCSQTLNHNVMYWYQQKSSQAPKLLFHYYDKDFNNEADTPDNFQSRRPNTSFCFLDIRSPGLGDTAMYLCATSGEGYGYTFGSGTRLTVV.

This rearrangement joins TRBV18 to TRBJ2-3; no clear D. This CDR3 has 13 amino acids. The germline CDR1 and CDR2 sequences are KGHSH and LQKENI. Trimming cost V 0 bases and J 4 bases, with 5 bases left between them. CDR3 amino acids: CASSPPASDTQYF. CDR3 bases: TGTGCCAGCTCACCACCGGCTTCAGATACGCAGTATTTT.

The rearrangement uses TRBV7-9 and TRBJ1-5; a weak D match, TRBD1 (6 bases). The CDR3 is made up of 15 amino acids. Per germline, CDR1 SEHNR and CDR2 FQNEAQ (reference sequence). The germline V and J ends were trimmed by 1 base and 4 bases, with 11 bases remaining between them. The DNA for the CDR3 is TGTGCCAGCAGCTTAGGGGACATTAGAAATCAGCCCCAGCATTTT. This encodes CASSLGDIRNQPQHF.

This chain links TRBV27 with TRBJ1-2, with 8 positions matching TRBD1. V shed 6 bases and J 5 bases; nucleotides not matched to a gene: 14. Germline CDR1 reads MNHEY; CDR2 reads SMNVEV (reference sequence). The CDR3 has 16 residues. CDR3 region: CASRTGGTSSWYGYTF. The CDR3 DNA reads TGTGCCAGCAGAACAGGGGGTACCAGTAGTTGGTATGGCTACACCTTC.

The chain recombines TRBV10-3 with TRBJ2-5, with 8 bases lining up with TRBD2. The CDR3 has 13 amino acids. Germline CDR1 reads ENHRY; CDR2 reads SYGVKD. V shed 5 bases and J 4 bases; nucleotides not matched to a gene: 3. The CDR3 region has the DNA TGTGCCATCAGTTCGGGGGGGGCAGAGACCCAGTACTTC. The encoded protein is CAISSGGAETQYF.

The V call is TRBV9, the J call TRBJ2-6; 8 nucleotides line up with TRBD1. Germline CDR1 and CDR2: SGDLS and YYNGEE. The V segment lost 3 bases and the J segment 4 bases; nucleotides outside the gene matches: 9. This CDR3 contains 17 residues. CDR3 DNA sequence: TGTGCCAGCAGCGCCGGACAGGGCAGGCCCGGGGCCAACGTCCTGACTTTC. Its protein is CASSAGQGRPGANVLTF.

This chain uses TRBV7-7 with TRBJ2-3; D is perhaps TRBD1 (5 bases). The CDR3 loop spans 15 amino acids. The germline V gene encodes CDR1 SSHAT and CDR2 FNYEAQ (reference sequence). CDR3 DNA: TGTGCTAGCTCCAGGCAGGTTGGACACACAGATACGCAGTATTTT. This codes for CASSRQVGHTDTQYF. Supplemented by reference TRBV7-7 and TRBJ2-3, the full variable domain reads GAGVSQSPRYKVTKRGQDVTLRCDPISSHATLYWYQQALGQGPEFLTYFNYEAQPDKSGLPSDRFSAERPEGSISTLTIQRTEQRDSAMYRCASSRQVGHTDTQYFGPGTRLTVL.

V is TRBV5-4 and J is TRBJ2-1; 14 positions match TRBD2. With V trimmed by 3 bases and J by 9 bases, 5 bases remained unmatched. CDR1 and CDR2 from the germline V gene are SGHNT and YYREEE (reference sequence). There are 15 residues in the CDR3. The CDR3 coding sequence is TGTGCCAGCAGCTGGGGGACTAGCGGGAGCGGTGAGCAGTTCTTC. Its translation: CASSWGTSGSGEQFF.